This T cell receptor beta chain was sequenced during a study of prognosis after radiotherapy for stage I lung cancer. To note about this clonotype: Germline and junction disagree at one end, which may indicate a read error.

Using two-round multiplex PCR, the authors amplified TCR beta CDR3 from genomic DNA. During first-round PCR, primers specific to each TRBV and TRBJ gene were used. TCRdb reanalysed the multiplex PCR reads using MiXCR and keeps one entry per CDR3 protein. The table lists around 25,000 distinct CDR3 sequences, roughly 34% of them singletons. CDR3 length equals 15 residues. From germline, CDR1 is MDHEN and CDR2 SYDVKM. The source was PBMCs, collected before or after stereotactic body radiation therapy (not recorded which). This TCR came from a donor of 50 years or more with non-small cell lung cancer. The chain combines TRBV28 with TRBJ1-1, with a weak D call TRBD1 (6 bases). The CDR3 nucleotides are TGTGCCAGCAGTTTGTGGGACACACAGAACGCTGAAGCTTTCTTT. Amino acids: CASSLWDTQNAEAFF.